The rows below give T cell receptor beta chains drawn from one sample of a study of T cells in Graves' hyperthyroidism and ophthalmopathy. MiXCR, run by TCRdb on the multiplex PCR reads, gives a single entry per CDR3 protein. The sample has around 200,000 distinct CDR3 sequences, about a sixth seen once. What was sequenced was blood. The receptor source for this set is a woman between 50 and 59 years old with Graves' hyperthyroidism. Both conserved end residues are trimmed from each CDR3.

v_gene: TRBV2; CDR3aa: ASSVAGITNEKLF
v_gene: TRBV10-2; CDR3aa: ASSESSGPVGGNEQF
v_gene: TRBV5-4; CDR3aa: ASSRSGGPYNEQF
v_gene: TRBV18; CDR3aa: ASSPTRGTAPLEQY
v_gene: TRBV9; CDR3aa: ASSVDPVNRYRNTEAF
v_gene: TRBV3-1; CDR3aa: ASSPGLTRSRPQETQY
v_gene: TRBV2; CDR3aa: ASSLTGDGYT
v_gene: TRBV5-4; CDR3aa: ASSFGGAAAEAF
v_gene: TRBV6-2/TRBV6-3; CDR3aa: ASRRTGGGETQY
v_gene: TRBV19; CDR3aa: ASRGRDPEAF
v_gene: TRBV6-5; CDR3aa: ASSSIYGYT
v_gene: TRBV7-2; CDR3aa: ASREVPNSPLH
v_gene: TRBV12-3/TRBV12-4; CDR3aa: ASGPGTPIEKLF
v_gene: TRBV5-4; CDR3aa: ASSFGGQGSYNEQF
v_gene: TRBV5-1; CDR3aa: ASSPRDILSGNTIY
v_gene: TRBV29-1; CDR3aa: SVGSGYTEAF
v_gene: TRBV5-1; CDR3aa: ASSTGGKRETQY
v_gene: TRBV9; CDR3aa: ASSTDRGQSNEKLF
v_gene: TRBV29-1; CDR3aa: SVEDQGLAGGIDEQY
v_gene: TRBV19; CDR3aa: ASMTAPYNEQF
v_gene: TRBV14; CDR3aa: ASSQGRADTQY
v_gene: TRBV18; CDR3aa: ASSPPPGTSYEQY
v_gene: TRBV7-3; CDR3aa: ASSPGTSGTNEQF
v_gene: TRBV7-9; CDR3aa: ASSSKLGVFEQY
v_gene: TRBV19; CDR3aa: ATKFGYGYT
v_gene: TRBV20-1; CDR3aa: SARAGSGSLNTEAF